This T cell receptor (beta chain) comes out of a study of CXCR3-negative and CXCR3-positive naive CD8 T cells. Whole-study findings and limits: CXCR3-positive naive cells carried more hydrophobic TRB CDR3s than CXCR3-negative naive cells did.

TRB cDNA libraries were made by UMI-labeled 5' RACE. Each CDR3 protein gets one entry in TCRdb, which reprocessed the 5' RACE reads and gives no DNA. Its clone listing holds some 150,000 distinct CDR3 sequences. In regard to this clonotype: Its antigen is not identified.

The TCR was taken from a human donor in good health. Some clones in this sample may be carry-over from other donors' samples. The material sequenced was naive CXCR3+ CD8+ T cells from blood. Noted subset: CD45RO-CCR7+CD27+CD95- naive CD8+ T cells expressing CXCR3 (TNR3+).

CDR3 in amino acids: CASSHGQDSYEQYF. V usage is TRBV4-1 and J usage is TRBJ2-7. This CDR3 contains 14 residues. Per the germline V gene, CDR1 is MGHRA and CDR2 is YSYEKL.